The 26 T cell receptor beta chains below all came from one sample that was sequenced in a study of Graves' ophthalmopathy and Graves' hyperthyroidism. CDR3 regions of TCR beta were amplified from RNA transcripts. RT-PCR with HTBI primers came first, then second-round multiplex PCR. TCRdb called the multiplex PCR reads again in MiXCR, with one record for every CDR3 protein. Among 620,000 or so distinct CDR3 sequences, around a fifth were seen once, and the ten largest hold roughly 6.9%. Sequenced material: peripheral blood. These receptors originate from a young woman with stable Graves' hyperthyroidism. Some clones in this sample may be carry-over from other donors' samples.

This clonotype was seen repeatedly, ten times or more. An end of the junction does not agree with germline; a read error may underlie this. V is TRBV12-3 or TRBV12-4 and J is TRBJ1-5; the D gene is possibly TRBD1 (5 bases). The CDR3 extends over 13 amino acids. CDR3 nucleotides: TGTGGCAGCACCCGGACAAGCAATCAGCCCCAGCATTTT. It codes for CGSTRTSNQPQHF.

This clonotype was seen many times. The J gene is TRBJ2-5, the V gene TRBV7-2; the D call may be TRBD1 or TRBD2 (5 bases each). Trimming removed 5 bases at V and 2 bases at J, with 15 bases between. CDR1 is SGHTA and CDR2 is FQGNSA in the germline V gene. The CDR3 sequence is 15 residues long. The chain's CDR3 is CASSTTGTTQETQYF. CDR3 DNA sequence: TGTGCCAGCAGCACCACCGGGACCACACAAGAGACCCAGTACTTC.

This clonotype was detected ten times or more. The rearrangement links TRBV6-1 to TRBJ1-1; D ambiguous. V lost 4 bases to trimming and J lost 1 base, with 4 bases between them. In germline, CDR1 is MNHNS, CDR2 SASEGT. This CDR3 has 12 amino acids. Written as DNA, the CDR3 is TGTGCCAGCAGTGTCCGGAACACTGAAGCTTTCTTT. As protein: CASSVRNTEAFF.

The chain couples TRBV30 to TRBJ2-5; weak D call: TRBD1 (5 bases). V lost 2 bases, J lost 0 bases, and 10 bases lay in between. The CDR3 is made up of 14 amino acids. The V gene's germline CDR1 is GTSNPN and CDR2 SVGIG (reference sequence). CDR3 in amino acids: CAWSFGRDQETQYF. Here the CDR3 DNA reads TGTGCCTGGAGTTTCGGCAGGGACCAAGAGACCCAGTACTTC. The whole variable domain, filled in from reference TRBV30 and TRBJ2-5, reads SQTIHQWPATLVQPVGSPLSLECTVEGTSNPNLYWYRQAAGRGLQLLFYSVGIGQISSEVPQNLSASRPQDRQFILSSKKLLLSDSGFYLCAWSFGRDQETQYFGPGTRLLVL.

The chain recombines TRBV30 with TRBJ1-5; 10 bases fit TRBD1. Germline CDR1 reads GTSNPN; CDR2 reads SVGIG (reference sequence). CDR3 length: 16 amino acids. V was pared by 1 base and J by 0 bases, with 3 bases of the junction left unmatched. The CDR3 nucleotides read TGTGCCTGGAGTGGAGGGGACAGGGGTAGCAATCAGCCCCAGCATTTT. Translated, it gives CAWSGGDRGSNQPQHF.

J is TRBJ2-5 and V is TRBV20-1, with D perhaps matching TRBD2 (5 bases). Germline values: CDR1 DFQATT, CDR2 SNEGSKA (reference sequence). The CDR3 contains 15 residues. Trimming cost V 0 bases and J 1 base, with 12 bases left between them. Written as DNA, the CDR3 is TGCAGTGCTAGAGATACCCGGGGAACCCAAGAGACCCAGTACTTC. The encoded protein is CSARDTRGTQETQYF.

The J gene is TRBJ2-7, the V gene TRBV6-1, with D possibly matching TRBD1 (6 bases). Germline V lookup: CDR1 MNHNS, CDR2 SASEGT. The ends were cut back, 6 bases at V and 6 bases at J, with 15 bases in the middle. The CDR3 contains 13 residues. The CDR3 coding sequence is TGTGCCAGCAGCCCTAGTTTAGGGGGCGAGCAGTACTTC. Its translation is CASSPSLGGEQYF.

This clonotype showed up just a few times. The chain couples TRBV28 to TRBJ2-5; D unresolved. The germline CDR1 and CDR2 sequences are MDHEN and SYDVKM. Trimming stripped 4 bases from V and 5 bases from J, with 14 bases between. There are 14 residues in the CDR3. In DNA form, the CDR3 reads TGTGCCAGCAGTTCTCCCTCCCAGCTGGAGACCCAGTACTTC. This translates into CASSSPSQLETQYF.

The chain has TRBV12-5 and TRBJ1-1; D gene uncertain. CDR1 and CDR2 (germline): LGHNT, FRNRAP. The CDR3 covers 15 residues. Trimming took off 6 bases at V and 0 bases at J, with 14 bases between the two ends. CDR3 sequence (DNA): TGTGCTAGTGGCCCGCGGGCCAGCATGAACACTGAAGCTTTCTTT. Protein sequence: CASGPRASMNTEAFF.

This clonotype showed up many times. The rearrangement joins TRBV6-1 to TRBJ1-5; weak D call: TRBD1 (5 bases). There are 16 residues in the CDR3. Trimming stripped 6 bases from V and 4 bases from J, with 19 bases between. CDR1 is MNHNS, CDR2 SASEGT, per germline. The CDR3 protein is CASSDLARGRNQPQHF. CDR3 DNA sequence: TGTGCCAGCAGCGATCTTGCGAGGGGAAGGAATCAGCCCCAGCATTTT.

This clonotype was recorded at least ten times. The chain combines TRBV6-1 with TRBJ1-2; D gene unclear. The CDR3 consists of 14 residues. V was trimmed by 4 bases and J by 7 bases, leaving 16 bases between them. Germline CDR1 reads MNHNS; CDR2 reads SASEGT. The CDR3 sequence: CASSGSLTPGGYTF. CDR3 coding DNA: TGTGCCAGCAGTGGGTCTCTAACGCCGGGTGGCTACACCTTC.

A few counts support this clonotype. The chain combines TRBV28 with TRBJ2-5; D remains unclear. V lost 5 bases to trimming and J lost 5 bases, with 12 bases between them. CDR1 and CDR2 (germline): MDHEN, SYDVKM. The CDR3 extends over 13 amino acids. CDR3 loop: CASSPRSFETQYF. The CDR3 DNA reads TGTGCCAGCAGTCCCCGCTCGTTTGAGACCCAGTACTTC.

This clonotype appeared a few times. V and J are TRBV6-1 and TRBJ2-7, with 9 bases lining up with TRBD1. Germline V gives CDR1 MNHNS, CDR2 SASEGT. V lost 6 bases and J lost 6; bases outside the gene matches: 6. This CDR3 spans 13 amino acids. The CDR3 here is CASSRDRVGEQYF. In DNA, the CDR3 is TGTGCCAGCAGCCGGGACAGGGTAGGCGAGCAGTACTTC.

This clonotype was recorded many times. The CDR3 DNA follows: TGTGCCAGCAGTTCCGGACAGGGCCGTTCCTCTGCCTACACCTACGAGCAGTACTTC. It is translated as CASSSGQGRSSAYTYEQYF. The V and J genes are TRBV27 and TRBJ2-7; TRBD1 agrees at 8 bases. Germline assignment: CDR1 MNHEY and CDR2 SMNVEV (reference sequence). The V and J ends lost 4 bases and 2 bases, in that order; junction bases with no gene match: 19. The CDR3 totals 19 residues.

This clonotype was seen only a few times. The rearrangement links TRBV6-1 to TRBJ1-1; D gene unclear. V was clipped by 6 bases and J by 4 bases, with 15 bases between them. The CDR3 runs 14 residues. Germline lookup yields CDR1 MNHNS and CDR2 SASEGT. The CDR3 DNA reads TGTGCCAGCAGGGCCCACCCGCGGAGCACTGAAGCTTTCTTT. Translated, it gives CASRAHPRSTEAFF.

In this sample, this clonotype turned up many times. This chain joins TRBV9 and TRBJ1-1; D remains ambiguous. The V end lost 3 bases, the J end lost 2 bases, and 11 bases lay between the germline ends. CDR3 length: 14 residues. Germline V gives CDR1 SGDLS, CDR2 YYNGEE. CDR3 DNA: TGTGCCAGCAGCGCACAAAGCGCTAACACTGAAGCTTTCTTT. It yields the protein CASSAQSANTEAFF.

The chain recombines TRBV12-3 or TRBV12-4 with TRBJ2-5, with 10 bases lining up with TRBD1. The CDR3 covers 16 residues. V lost 4 bases, J lost 0 bases, and 5 bases stayed unmatched. The CDR3 reads CASSSGQGLYQETQYF. The CDR3 DNA sequence: TGTGCCAGCAGTTCGGGACAGGGGCTGTACCAAGAGACCCAGTACTTC.

Worth noting for this clonotype: Just one base apart from a much larger clone, this may be a read error. This chain uses TRBV7-3 with TRBJ2-7; tentatively, D is TRBD1 (6 bases). CDR1 and CDR2 (germline): SGHTA, FQGTGA. This CDR3 region has 13 residues. The CDR3 coding sequence is TGTGTCAGCAGCTATACGAGGGGGTACGAGCAGTACTTC. It translates to CVSSYTRGYEQYF.

This chain joins TRBV5-1 and TRBJ1-1; perhaps TRBD1 as D (6 bases). Germline assignment: CDR1 SGHRS and CDR2 YFSETQ. The CDR3 consists of 12 residues. V lost 4 bases and J lost 7, with 11 bases in between. This chain's CDR3 is CASSTTGNEAFF. CDR3 bases: TGCGCCAGCAGCACGACAGGTAATGAAGCTTTCTTT.

This clonotype was recorded a few times. This sequence joins TRBV3-1 and TRBJ1-2; 7 bases are shared with TRBD1. Unmatched junction bases numbered 7, after V lost 1 base and J lost 5 bases. Germline CDR1 is LGHDT and CDR2 is YNNKEL (reference sequence). The CDR3 sequence is 15 residues long. Here the CDR3 DNA reads TGTGCCAGCAGCCAAGGCCTGGACAGGACTTATGGCTACACCTTC. Residues: CASSQGLDRTYGYTF.

This clonotype was detected only a few times. The chain uses TRBV6-1 and TRBJ1-2, with TRBD1 identical over 7 bases. This CDR3 has 13 amino acids. Germline V gives CDR1 MNHNS, CDR2 SASEGT. The trim removed 6 bases at V and 2 bases at J, leaving 3 bases unmatched. In DNA, the CDR3 is TGTGCCAGCAGGAAGGACAGGAACTATGGCTACACCTTC. Its translation: CASRKDRNYGYTF.

The chain couples TRBV4-1 to TRBJ1-1; 9 bases are a match to TRBD1. V shed 4 bases, J shed 9 bases, and the junction held 9 bases outside the gene matches. The CDR3 is 14 residues long. CDR1 is MGHRA and CDR2 is YSYEKL in the germline V gene. CDR3 nucleotide sequence: TGCGCCAGCAGCCCAACCAGGGGACAGGGAAAAGCTTTCTTT. It specifies CASSPTRGQGKAFF.

Ten or more counts support this clonotype. The chain has TRBV6-5 and TRBJ1-1; 8 nucleotides line up with TRBD1. Germline CDR1 MNHEY, CDR2 SVGAGI. V lost 7 bases, J lost 7 bases, and 11 bases stayed unmatched. This CDR3 has 14 residues. CDR3 residues: CASTPGQGGGEAFF. As DNA, the CDR3 is TGTGCCAGCACTCCCGGACAGGGAGGGGGTGAAGCTTTCTTT.

This clonotype was counted many times. The J gene is TRBJ1-2, the V gene TRBV19; TRBD1 matches 9 bases. The V and J ends lost 3 bases and 1 base, in that order; junction bases with no gene match: 6. Germline assignment: CDR1 LNHDA and CDR2 SQIVND (reference sequence). CDR3 length: 16 amino acids. CDR3 region: CASSIKWDRDNYGYTF. The CDR3, as DNA: TGTGCCAGTAGTATCAAATGGGACAGGGATAACTATGGCTACACCTTC.

The chain carries TRBV18 and TRBJ1-6; perhaps TRBD1 as D (6 bases). Trimming took 5 bases from V and 9 from J, leaving 14 bases between them. Germline values: CDR1 KGHSH, CDR2 LQKENI. This CDR3 contains 14 residues. Here the CDR3 reads CASSFQGSSSPLHF. The CDR3 coding sequence is TGTGCCAGCTCATTCCAGGGGAGCAGTTCACCCCTCCACTTT.

This clonotype was observed a few times. This chain uses TRBV3-1 with TRBJ2-2, with TRBD2 matching 15 bases. V shed 1 base and J 0 bases; nucleotides not matched to a gene: 3. CDR3 length: 19 amino acids. In germline, CDR1 is LGHDT, CDR2 YNNKEL (reference sequence). The CDR3 sequence: CASSQVGLAGGTNTGELFF. DNA of the CDR3: TGTGCCAGCAGCCAAGTGGGACTAGCGGGGGGAACGAACACCGGGGAGCTGTTTTTT.